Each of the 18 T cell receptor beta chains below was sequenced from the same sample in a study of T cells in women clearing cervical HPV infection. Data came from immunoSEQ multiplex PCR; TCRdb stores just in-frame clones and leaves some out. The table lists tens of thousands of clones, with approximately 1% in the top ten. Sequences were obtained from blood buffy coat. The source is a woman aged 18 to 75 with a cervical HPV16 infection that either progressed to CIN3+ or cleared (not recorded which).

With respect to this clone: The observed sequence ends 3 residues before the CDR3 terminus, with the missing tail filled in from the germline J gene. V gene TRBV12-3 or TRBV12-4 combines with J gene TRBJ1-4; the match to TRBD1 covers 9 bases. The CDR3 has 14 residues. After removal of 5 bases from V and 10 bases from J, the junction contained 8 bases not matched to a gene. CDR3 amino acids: CASSPGTGWGKLFF. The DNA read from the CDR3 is TGTGCCAGCAGTCCCGGGACAGGGTGGGGAAAA.

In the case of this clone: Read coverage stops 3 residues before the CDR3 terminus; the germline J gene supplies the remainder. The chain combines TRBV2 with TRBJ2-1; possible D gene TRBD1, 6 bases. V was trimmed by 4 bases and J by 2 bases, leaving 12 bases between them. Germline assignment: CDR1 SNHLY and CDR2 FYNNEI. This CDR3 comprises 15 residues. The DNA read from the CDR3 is TGTGCCAGCAGTGGCAGGGGCCCTCCCTACAATGAG. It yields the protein CASSGRGPPYNE. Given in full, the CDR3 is CASSGRGPPYNEQFF.

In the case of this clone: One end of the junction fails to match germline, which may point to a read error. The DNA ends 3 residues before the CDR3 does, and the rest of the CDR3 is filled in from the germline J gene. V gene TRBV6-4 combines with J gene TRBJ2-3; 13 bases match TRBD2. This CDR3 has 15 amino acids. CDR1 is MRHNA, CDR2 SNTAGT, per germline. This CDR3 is CASSDTSGGAETQYF. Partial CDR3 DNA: TGTGCCAGCAGTGACACTAGCGGGGGGGCAGAGACG.

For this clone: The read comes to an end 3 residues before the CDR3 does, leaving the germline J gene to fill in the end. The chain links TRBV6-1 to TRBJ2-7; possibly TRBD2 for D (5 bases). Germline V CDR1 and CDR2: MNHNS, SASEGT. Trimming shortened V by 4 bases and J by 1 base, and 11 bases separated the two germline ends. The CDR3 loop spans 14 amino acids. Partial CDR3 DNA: TGTGCCAGCAGTGTCCTCGGGGAATCCTACGAG. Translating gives CASSVLGESYE. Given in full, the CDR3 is CASSVLGESYEQYF.

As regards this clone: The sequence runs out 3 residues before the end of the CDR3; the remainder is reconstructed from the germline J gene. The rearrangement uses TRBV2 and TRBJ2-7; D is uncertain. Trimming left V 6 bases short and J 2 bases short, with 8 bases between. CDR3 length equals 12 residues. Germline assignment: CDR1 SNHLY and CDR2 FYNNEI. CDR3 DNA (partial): TGTGCCAGCAGCGAAACTCCCTACGAG. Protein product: CASSETPYE. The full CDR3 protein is CASSETPYEQYF.

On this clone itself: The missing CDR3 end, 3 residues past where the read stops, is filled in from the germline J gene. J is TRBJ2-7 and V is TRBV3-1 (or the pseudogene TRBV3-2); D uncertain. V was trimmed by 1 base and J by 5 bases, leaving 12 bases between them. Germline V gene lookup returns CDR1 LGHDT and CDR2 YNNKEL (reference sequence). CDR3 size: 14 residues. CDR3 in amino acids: CASSQGTVNNEQYF. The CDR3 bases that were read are TGTGCCAGCAGCCAAGGCACAGTAAACAACGAG.

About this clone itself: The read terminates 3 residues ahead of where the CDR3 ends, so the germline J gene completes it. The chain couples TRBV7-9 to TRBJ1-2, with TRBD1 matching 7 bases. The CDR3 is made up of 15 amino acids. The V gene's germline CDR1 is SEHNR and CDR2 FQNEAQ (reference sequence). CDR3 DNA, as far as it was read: TGTGCCAGCAGCCGAACGACAGGGTGGGGCAATGAC. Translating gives CASSRTTGWGND. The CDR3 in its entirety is CASSRTTGWGNDYTF.

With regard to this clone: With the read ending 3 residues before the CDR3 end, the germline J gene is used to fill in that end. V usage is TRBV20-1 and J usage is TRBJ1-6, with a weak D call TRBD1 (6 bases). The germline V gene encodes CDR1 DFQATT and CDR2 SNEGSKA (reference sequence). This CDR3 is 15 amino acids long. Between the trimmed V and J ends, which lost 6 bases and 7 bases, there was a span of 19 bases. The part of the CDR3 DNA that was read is TGCAGTGCCGATCCCGGGGTGCAGGGGAATTCACCC. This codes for CSADPGVQGNSP. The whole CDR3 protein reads CSADPGVQGNSPLHF.

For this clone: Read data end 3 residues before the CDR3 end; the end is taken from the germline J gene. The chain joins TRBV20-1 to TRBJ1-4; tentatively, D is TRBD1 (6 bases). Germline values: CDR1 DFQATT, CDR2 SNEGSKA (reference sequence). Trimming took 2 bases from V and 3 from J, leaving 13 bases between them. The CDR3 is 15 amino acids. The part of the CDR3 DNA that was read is TGCAGTGCTAGATACCCAGGGACACCTAATGAAAAA. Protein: CSARYPGTPNEK. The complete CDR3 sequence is CSARYPGTPNEKLFF.

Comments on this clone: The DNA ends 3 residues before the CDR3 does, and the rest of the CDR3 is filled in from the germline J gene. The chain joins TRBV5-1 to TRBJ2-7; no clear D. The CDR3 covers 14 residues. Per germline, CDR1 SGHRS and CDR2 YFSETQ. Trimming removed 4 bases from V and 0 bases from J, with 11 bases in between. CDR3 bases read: TGCGCCAGCAGCATATCAGGTAGCTCCTACGAG. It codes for CASSISGSSYE. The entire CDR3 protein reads CASSISGSSYEQYF. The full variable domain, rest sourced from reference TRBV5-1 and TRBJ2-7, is KAGVTQTPRYLIKTRGQQVTLSCSPISGHRSVSWYQQTPGQGLQFLFEYFSETQRNKGNFPGRFSGRQFSNSRSEMNVSTLELGDSALYLCASSISGSSYEQYFGPGTRLTVT.

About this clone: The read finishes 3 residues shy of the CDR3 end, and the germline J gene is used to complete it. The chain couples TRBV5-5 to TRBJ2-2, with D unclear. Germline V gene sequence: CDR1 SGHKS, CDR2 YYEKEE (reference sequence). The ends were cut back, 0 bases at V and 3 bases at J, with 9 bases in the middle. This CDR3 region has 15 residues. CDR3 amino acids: CASSLESLYTGELFF. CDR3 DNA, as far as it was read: TGTGCCAGCAGCTTGGAGAGCCTTTACACCGGGGAG.

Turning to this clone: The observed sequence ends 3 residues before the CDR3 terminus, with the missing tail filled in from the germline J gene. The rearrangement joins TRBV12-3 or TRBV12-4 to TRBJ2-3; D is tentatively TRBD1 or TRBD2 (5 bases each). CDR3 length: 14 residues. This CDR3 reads CASTRQGNWETQYF. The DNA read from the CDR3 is TGTGCCAGCACTCGTCAGGGCAATTGGGAGACG.

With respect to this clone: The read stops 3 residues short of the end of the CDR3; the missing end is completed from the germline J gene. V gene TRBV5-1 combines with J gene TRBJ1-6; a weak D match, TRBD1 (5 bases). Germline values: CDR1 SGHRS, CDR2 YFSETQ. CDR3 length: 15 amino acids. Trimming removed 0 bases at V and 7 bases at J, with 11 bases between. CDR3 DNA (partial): TGCGCCAGCAGCTTGGACGGGGGTAGGAATTCACCC. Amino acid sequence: CASSLDGGRNSP. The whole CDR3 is CASSLDGGRNSPLHF. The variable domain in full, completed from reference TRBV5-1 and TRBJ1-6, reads KAGVTQTPRYLIKTRGQQVTLSCSPISGHRSVSWYQQTPGQGLQFLFEYFSETQRNKGNFPGRFSGRQFSNSRSEMNVSTLELGDSALYLCASSLDGGRNSPLHFGNGTRLTVT.

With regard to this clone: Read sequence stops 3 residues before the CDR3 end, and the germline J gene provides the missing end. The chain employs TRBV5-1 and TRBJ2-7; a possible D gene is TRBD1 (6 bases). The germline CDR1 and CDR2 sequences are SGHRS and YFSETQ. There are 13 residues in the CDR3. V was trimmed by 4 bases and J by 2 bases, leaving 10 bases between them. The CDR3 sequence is CASSVDRAYEQYF. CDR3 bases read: TGCGCCAGCAGCGTGGACAGAGCCTACGAG.

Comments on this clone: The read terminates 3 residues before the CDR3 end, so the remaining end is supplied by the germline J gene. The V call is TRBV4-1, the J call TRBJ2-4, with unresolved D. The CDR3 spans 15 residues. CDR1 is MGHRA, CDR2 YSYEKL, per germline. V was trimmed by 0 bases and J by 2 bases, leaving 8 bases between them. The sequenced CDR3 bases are TGCGCCAGCAGCCAAGACGCAGTACCCAAAAACATT. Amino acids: CASSQDAVPKNI. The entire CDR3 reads CASSQDAVPKNIQYF.

The CDR3 loop is CSARDRRPGQPQYF. The part of the CDR3 DNA that was read is TGCAGTGCTAGAGATCGCCGGCCAGGTCAGCCG. This chain joins TRBV20-1 and TRBJ2-3; D is ambiguous. Coverage ceases 3 residues before the CDR3 finishes, and the germline J gene fills in the end. Germline V gene lookup returns CDR1 DFQATT and CDR2 SNEGSKA (reference sequence). The CDR3 loop spans 14 amino acids.

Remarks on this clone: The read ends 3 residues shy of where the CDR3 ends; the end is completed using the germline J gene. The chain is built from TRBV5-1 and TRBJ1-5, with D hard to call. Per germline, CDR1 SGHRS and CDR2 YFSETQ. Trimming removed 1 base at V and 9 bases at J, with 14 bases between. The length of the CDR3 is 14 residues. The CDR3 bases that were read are TGCGCCAGCAGCTTGTGGGCAGGAATTCTGCCC. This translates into CASSLWAGILP. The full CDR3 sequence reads CASSLWAGILPQHF.

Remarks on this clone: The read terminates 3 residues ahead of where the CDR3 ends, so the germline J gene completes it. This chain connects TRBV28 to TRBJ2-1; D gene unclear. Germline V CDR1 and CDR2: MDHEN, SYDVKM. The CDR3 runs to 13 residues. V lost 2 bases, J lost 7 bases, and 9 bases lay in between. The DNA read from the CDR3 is TGTGCCAGCAGTTTAAACAGCAGGAATGAG. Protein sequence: CASSLNSRNE. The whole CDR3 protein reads CASSLNSRNEQFF.